The sequence of this TCR beta chain was determined in a study of read filtering for tumor transcriptome and immune sequencing. Study-wide background: DNase treatment preceded whole-transcriptome library preparation. Study observations and caveats: Roughly 79% of IR-seq clonotypes had one read, totaling approximately 3.5% of reads; RNA-seq: roughly 76% and 46%.

Molecular barcoded adaptors covering alpha/delta and beta/gamma chains were used on 400 to 450 ng RNA. TCRdb called the reads again in MiXCR, with one record for every CDR3 protein. This table has 100,000 to 150,000 distinct CDR3 sequences, approximately 13% appearing once. Looked up from germline, CDR1 is DFQATT and CDR2 is SNEGSKA (reference sequence). V was pared by 3 bases and J by 3 bases, with 19 bases between. CDR3 length: 16 amino acids. Bone marrow was sampled from every patient at the time of active disease. There are many counts of this clonotype. What it binds is not known. The chain has TRBV20-1 and TRBJ2-3, with a possible D match to TRBD2 (6 bases). The receptor was isolated from a donor at least 40 years old with multiple myeloma. Sequencing used a population of CD138-negative cells sorted from bone marrow. The CDR3 sequence is CSARDPGGSGTDTQYF. CDR3 DNA: TGCAGTGCTAGGGACCCCGGGGGTAGCGGTACAGATACGCAGTATTTT.